A selection of T cell receptor beta chains follows, all from one sample in a study of blood T cell repertoires in COVID-19. Generated by immunoSEQ multiplex PCR, the TCRdb table keeps only in-frame clones and is missing some. The sample comprises 84,000 or so clones, 70% to 85% of which are singletons, and around 10% rests with the top ten. The sequenced sample was peripheral blood. Receptors were obtained from a man between 70 and 80 years old with acute or convalescent COVID-19. The CDR3 runs from the conserved cysteine through the conserved F or W. The D gene is left open where the match is weak. Expanded clones are given a class, and other clones once, few, many or no size at all.

cdr3_nt cdr3_aa clone_size v_call d_call cdr3_length j_call
TGTGCCAGCACCCTTGGAATACTAGCGGGGGGAGGTGAGCAGTTCTTC CASTLGILAGGGEQFF once TRBV5-6 TRBD2 16 TRBJ2-1
TGTGCCAGCAGCTTCCCGACTAGCGGGGCGTACACAGATACGCAGTATTTT CASSFPTSGAYTDTQYF NA TRBV13 TRBD2 17 TRBJ2-3
TGTGCCAGCAGAACCGGGACAGGGAAGACCGGGGAGCTGTTTTTT CASRTGTGKTGELFF NA TRBV28 TRBD1 15 TRBJ2-2
TGTGCCAGCAGCTTGATGTTAGCGAGCACCGGGGAGCTGTTTTTT CASSLMLASTGELFF NA TRBV5-6 NA 15 TRBJ2-2
TGTGCCAGCAGCTTAGAGGTAGCGGGGGGGCATACGCAGTATTTT CASSLEVAGGHTQYF NA TRBV7-2 TRBD2 15 TRBJ2-3
TGTGCCAGCAGATTTAGGGGCACCGATACGCAGTATTTT CASRFRGTDTQYF NA TRBV27 NA 13 TRBJ2-3
TGTGCCACCAGCAGAGATCTGAGGCTTGAAGCTTTCTTT CATSRDLRLEAFF once TRBV15 NA 13 TRBJ1-1
TGCGCCAGCAGCCAAGATCCCCCGATTTTTCGGGTTCACAATGAGCAGTTCTTC CASSQDPPIFRVHNEQFF NA TRBV4-1 NA 18 TRBJ2-1
TGTGCCAGCAGGAGGAGGAGCACAGATACGCAGTATTTT CASRRRSTDTQYF NA TRBV27 NA 13 TRBJ2-3
TGTGCCAGCAGTGATCCGGCTAGCGGGGGCGGGAACGAGCAGTACTTC CASSDPASGGGNEQYF few TRBV2 TRBD2 16 TRBJ2-7
TGTGCCAGCAGCCAAGCCGTACAGGGGGCCGGGGAAAAACTGTTTTTT CASSQAVQGAGEKLFF NA TRBV3-1/TRBV3-2 TRBD1 16 TRBJ1-4
TGTGCCAGCAGCTCCGCCAGGGGGCCCTTACAGCCCCAGCATTTT CASSSARGPLQPQHF NA TRBV5-6 TRBD1 15 TRBJ1-5
TGCGCCAGCAGCTTGGTGGGACAGGGGGCAGATACGCAGTATTTT CASSLVGQGADTQYF once TRBV5-1 TRBD1 15 TRBJ2-3
TGTGCCAGCAGCTCGACACTCTACAATGAGCAGTTCTTC CASSSTLYNEQFF NA TRBV7-6 NA 13 TRBJ2-1
TGTGCCAGCAGCCCCGGACTTAATGAAAAACTGTTTTTT CASSPGLNEKLFF NA TRBV11-2 NA 13 TRBJ1-4
TGTGCCACCAGCAGAGATGTTAGTTCCTACAATGAGCAGTTCTTC CATSRDVSSYNEQFF few TRBV15 NA 15 TRBJ2-1
TGTGCCAGCAGCTCCTTTCAGGACAGGGGGCTCGGCTACACCTTC CASSSFQDRGLGYTF once TRBV7-9 TRBD1 15 TRBJ1-2
TGTGCCAGCAGACCCGACAGGGTTGGAAACACCATATATTTT CASRPDRVGNTIYF NA TRBV2 TRBD1 14 TRBJ1-3
TGTGCCACCAGTGATGGAAGCGAAGAGACCCAGTACTTC CATSDGSEETQYF NA TRBV24-1 NA 13 TRBJ2-5
TGTGCCAGCACCCAGGCCGCAGATACGCAGTATTTT CASTQAADTQYF NA TRBV6-5 NA 12 TRBJ2-3
TGCGCCAGCAGCCCTGGACAGGGAAACTACACCTTC CASSPGQGNYTF once TRBV5-1 TRBD1 12 TRBJ1-2